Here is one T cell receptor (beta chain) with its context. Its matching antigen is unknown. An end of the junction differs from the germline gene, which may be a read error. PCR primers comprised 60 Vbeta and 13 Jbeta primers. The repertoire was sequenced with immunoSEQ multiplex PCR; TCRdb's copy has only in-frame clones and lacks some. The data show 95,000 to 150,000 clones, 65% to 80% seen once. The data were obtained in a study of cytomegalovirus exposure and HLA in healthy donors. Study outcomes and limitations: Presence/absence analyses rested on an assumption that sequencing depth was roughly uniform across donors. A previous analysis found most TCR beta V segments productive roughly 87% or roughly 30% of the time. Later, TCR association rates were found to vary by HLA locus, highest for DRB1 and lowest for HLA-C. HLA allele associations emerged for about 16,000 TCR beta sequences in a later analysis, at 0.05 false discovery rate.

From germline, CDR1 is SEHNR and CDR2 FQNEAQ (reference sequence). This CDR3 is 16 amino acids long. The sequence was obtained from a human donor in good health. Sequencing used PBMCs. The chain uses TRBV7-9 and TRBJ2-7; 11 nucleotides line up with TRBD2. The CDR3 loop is CSSSLSPGLADYEQYF. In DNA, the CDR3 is TGTTCCAGCAGCTTAAGCCCGGGACTAGCGGACTACGAGCAGTACTTC. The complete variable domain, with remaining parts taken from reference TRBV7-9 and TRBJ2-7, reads DTGVSQNPRHKITKRGQNVTFRCDPISEHNRLYWYRQTLGQGPEFLTYFQNEAQLEKSRLLSDRFSAERPKGSFSTLEIQRTEQGDSAMYLCSSSLSPGLADYEQYFGPGTRLTVT.